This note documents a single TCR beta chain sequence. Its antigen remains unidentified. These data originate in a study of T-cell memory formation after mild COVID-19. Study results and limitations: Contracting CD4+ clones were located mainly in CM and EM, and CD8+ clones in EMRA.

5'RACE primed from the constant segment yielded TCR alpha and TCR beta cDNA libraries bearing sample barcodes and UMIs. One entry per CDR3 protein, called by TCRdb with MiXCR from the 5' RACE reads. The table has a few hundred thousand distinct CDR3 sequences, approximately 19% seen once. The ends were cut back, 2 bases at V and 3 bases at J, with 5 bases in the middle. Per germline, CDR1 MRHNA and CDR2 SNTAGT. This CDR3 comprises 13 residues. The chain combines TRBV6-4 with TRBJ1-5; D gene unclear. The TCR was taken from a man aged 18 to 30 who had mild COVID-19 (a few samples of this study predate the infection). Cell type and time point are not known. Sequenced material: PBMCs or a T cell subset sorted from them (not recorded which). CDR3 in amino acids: CASSDPPNQPQHF. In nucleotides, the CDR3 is TGTGCCAGCAGTGACCCGCCCAATCAGCCCCAGCATTTT.